This passage covers 32 T cell receptor beta chains from one sample sequenced in a study of memory CD4+ T cells and cytomegalovirus serostatus. The sort gate was single viable CD3+CD4+CD8-CD45RO+ cells for memory CD4+ T cells. The table came from immunoSEQ multiplex PCR; TCRdb's copy has only in-frame clones and leaves some out. The sample has some 26,000 clones, about 76% seen once; the top ten hold over 1%. Input material: memory CD4+ T cells from blood. The source is an adult in good health and CMV-seronegative.

This clone has a single count. This chain connects TRBV28 to TRBJ1-2; TRBD1 matches 7 bases. V dropped 6 bases and J dropped 8; count of bases not matched to a gene: 12. This CDR3 region has 14 residues. The germline V gene encodes CDR1 MDHEN and CDR2 SYDVKM. The DNA for the CDR3 is TGTGCCAGCAGACTGACAGGGCGGGTGAGGGGCTACACCTTC. Its protein is CASRLTGRVRGYTF.

The chain employs TRBV7-9 and TRBJ1-4, with TRBD1 as a possible D gene (6 bases). The CDR3 has 15 amino acids. The germline CDR1 and CDR2 sequences are SEHNR and FQNEAQ (reference sequence). V lost 5 bases to trimming and J lost 0 bases, with 10 bases between them. The CDR3 DNA follows: TGTGCCAGCAGCAGGGGGAGTACAACTAATGAAAAACTGTTTTTT. Protein sequence: CASSRGSTTNEKLFF. The variable domain in full, with the rest retrieved from reference TRBV7-9 and TRBJ1-4, is DTGVSQNPRHKITKRGQNVTFRCDPISEHNRLYWYRQTLGQGPEFLTYFQNEAQLEKSRLLSDRFSAERPKGSFSTLEIQRTEQGDSAMYLCASSRGSTTNEKLFFGSGTQLSVL.

The CDR3 region is CASSPTAGVGEQYF. In DNA form, the CDR3 reads TGTGCCAGCTCACCGACGGCCGGCGTTGGAGAGCAGTACTTC. The rearrangement uses TRBV18 and TRBJ2-7; no firm D call. The CDR3 covers 14 residues. CDR1 is KGHSH, CDR2 LQKENI, per germline. V lost 3 bases to trimming and J lost 7 bases, with 16 bases between them.

The rearrangement links TRBV7-2 to TRBJ1-5, with a weak D call TRBD1 (5 bases). Trimming took off 5 bases at V and 6 bases at J, with 14 bases between the two ends. Germline assignment: CDR1 SGHTA and CDR2 FQGNSA. This CDR3 contains 14 residues. The CDR3 nucleotides read TGTGCCAGCAGCCAGTCGGGGCAGTTTCAGCCCCAGCATTTT. Translation gives CASSQSGQFQPQHF. Full variable domain (rest looked up from reference TRBV7-2 and TRBJ1-5): GAGVSQSPSNKVTEKGKDVELRCDPISGHTALYWYRQSLGQGLEFLIYFQGNSAPDKSGLPSDRFSAERTGGSVSTLTIQRTQQEDSAVYLCASSQSGQFQPQHFGDGTRLSIL.

This clone was counted between two and nine times. V usage is TRBV11-2 and J usage is TRBJ2-7; D is undetermined. The CDR3 is made up of 11 amino acids. V lost 5 bases, J lost 4 bases, and 6 bases lay in between. Per the germline V gene, CDR1 is SGHAT and CDR2 is FQNNGV. CDR3: CASSPQYEQYF. The CDR3 bases are TGTGCCAGCAGCCCCCAATACGAGCAGTACTTC.

This chain links TRBV7-9 with TRBJ1-1; 9 nucleotides agree with TRBD1. CDR3 length: 14 amino acids. Losses at the gene ends were 5 bases for V and 10 bases for J; bases not matched to a gene: 11. CDR1 is SEHNR and CDR2 is FQNEAQ in the germline V gene (reference sequence). CDR3 region: CASSRTQGADGAFF. DNA of the CDR3: TGTGCCAGCAGCCGGACACAGGGGGCCGATGGAGCTTTCTTT.

The rearrangement links TRBV11-2 to TRBJ2-2; no definite D call. The CDR3 has 12 residues. Germline assignment: CDR1 SGHAT and CDR2 FQNNGV. Trimming left V 7 bases short and J 6 bases short, with 9 bases between. Here the CDR3 DNA reads TGTGCCAGCACCCCCCGACCCGGGGAGCTGTTTTTT. Translation: CASTPRPGELFF.

The sample holds a few counts of this clone. The chain employs TRBV5-1 and TRBJ2-2, with TRBD2 matching 8 bases. V shed 0 bases, J shed 4 bases, and the junction held 2 bases outside the gene matches. The CDR3 is 15 amino acids. Per the germline V gene, CDR1 is SGHRS and CDR2 is YFSETQ. The CDR3 sequence: CASSLVAGITGELFF. CDR3 DNA sequence: TGCGCCAGCAGCTTGGTAGCGGGGATCACCGGGGAGCTGTTTTTT.

This clone appeared a few times. V and J are TRBV5-8 and TRBJ1-2; the D is unclear. From germline, CDR1 is SGHTS and CDR2 YDEGEE. There are 15 residues in the CDR3. The V end lost 0 bases, the J end lost 7 bases, and 16 bases lay between the germline ends. This CDR3 reads CASSLGLSYYAGYTF. The CDR3, as DNA: TGTGCCAGCAGCTTGGGGCTCTCTTACTATGCTGGCTACACCTTC. Full variable domain (rest looked up from reference TRBV5-8 and TRBJ1-2): EAGVTQSPTHLIKTRGQQATLRCSPISGHTSVYWYQQALGLGLQFLLWYDEGEERNRGNFPPRFSGRQFPNYSSELNVNALELEDSALYLCASSLGLSYYAGYTFGSGTRLTVV.

The chain carries TRBV7-2 and TRBJ2-4; TRBD2 agrees at 8 bases. Trimming took 1 base from V and 5 from J; bases not matched to a gene: 7. Germline assignment: CDR1 SGHTA and CDR2 FQGNSA. There are 16 residues in the CDR3. DNA of the CDR3: TGTGCCAGCAGCTTAGTGACGGGGGGGCCGCAAAACATTCAGTACTTC. This sequence encodes CASSLVTGGPQNIQYF.

V and J are TRBV7-2 and TRBJ1-5; D not resolved. Trimming shortened V by 8 bases and J by 2 bases, and 7 bases separated the two germline ends. Germline V gene sequence: CDR1 SGHTA, CDR2 FQGNSA. The CDR3 consists of 12 residues. The CDR3 nucleotides are TGTGCCAGCGGGGTTGGCAATCAGCCCCAGCATTTT. This gives the protein CASGVGNQPQHF.

V gene TRBV28 combines with J gene TRBJ1-3, with D maybe TRBD1 (5 bases). V shed 7 bases and J shed 0 bases, with 10 bases lying between them. Germline V gene sequence: CDR1 MDHEN, CDR2 SYDVKM. The CDR3 length is 14 residues. The CDR3 loop reads CASTSGGSGNTIYF. In DNA form, the CDR3 reads TGTGCCAGCACCTCGGGGGGCTCTGGAAACACCATATATTTT.

This rearrangement joins TRBV7-2 to TRBJ2-1; D uncertain. This CDR3 is built from 12 residues. Deletions cut 1 base from V and 6 bases from J, with 4 bases between. The germline V gene encodes CDR1 SGHTA and CDR2 FQGNSA. CDR3 DNA: TGTGCCAGCAGCTTAGATATCAATGAGCAGTTCTTC. Translated, it gives CASSLDINEQFF.

V gene TRBV6-1 combines with J gene TRBJ1-1; the match to TRBD1 covers 9 bases. The CDR3 has 15 residues. With V trimmed by 4 bases and J by 2 bases, 5 bases remained unmatched. The V gene's germline CDR1 is MNHNS and CDR2 SASEGT. The chain's CDR3 is CASSASTGGNTEAFF. The DNA for the CDR3 is TGTGCCAGCAGTGCTTCGACAGGGGGAAACACTGAAGCTTTCTTT.

The gene calls are TRBV7-8 and TRBJ1-4, with 10 bases aligning to TRBD1. CDR1 SGHVS and CDR2 FQNEAQ come from the germline V gene. Germline trimming cut 1 base from V and 7 bases from J; bases unmatched to any gene: 6. The length of the CDR3 is 16 residues. The CDR3 sequence is CASSLDPRDRGEKLFF. DNA for the CDR3: TGTGCCAGCAGCTTAGATCCCCGGGACAGGGGTGAAAAACTGTTTTTT. Based on the CDR3 plus reference TRBV7-8 and TRBJ1-4, the full variable domain is GAGVSQSPRYKVAKRGQDVALRCDPISGHVSLFWYQQALGQGPEFLTYFQNEAQLDKSGLPSDRFFAERPEGSVSTLKIQRTQQEDSAVYLCASSLDPRDRGEKLFFGSGTQLSVL.

The chain has TRBV6-5 and TRBJ1-4; D ambiguous. The germline CDR1 and CDR2 sequences are MNHEY and SVGAGI. The V end lost 6 bases, the J end lost 4 bases, and 12 bases lay between the germline ends. The CDR3 is 14 residues long. This CDR3 is CASRSAGFNEKLFF. DNA of the CDR3: TGTGCCAGCAGATCGGCTGGCTTTAATGAAAAACTGTTTTTT.

The rearrangement uses TRBV2 and TRBJ1-2; D is undetermined. The CDR3 runs 14 residues. Germline CDR1 is SNHLY and CDR2 is FYNNEI. With 6 bases removed from V and 5 bases from J, the gap between germline ends came to 16 bases. CDR3 in amino acids: CASSERAESYGYTF. For the CDR3, the DNA is TGTGCCAGCAGCGAACGGGCAGAAAGTTATGGCTACACCTTC.

This clone has a handful of counts. Other DNA sequences in this specimen translate into the identical CDR3. CDR3 in amino acids: CASSLKQGRTEAFF. The DNA for the CDR3 is TGTGCCAGCAGCTTAAAACAGGGACGAACTGAAGCTTTCTTT. J is TRBJ1-1 and V is TRBV7-6; possible D gene TRBD1, 6 bases. Trimming pared 2 bases from V and 5 bases from J, leaving 12 bases between. Germline CDR1 reads SGHVS; CDR2 reads FNYEAQ. This CDR3 is 14 amino acids long. The whole variable domain, filled in from reference TRBV7-6 and TRBJ1-1, reads GAGVSQSPRYKVTKRGQDVALRCDPISGHVSLYWYRQALGQGPEFLTYFNYEAQQDKSGLPNDRFSAERPEGSISTLTIQRTEQRDSAMYRCASSLKQGRTEAFFGQGTRLTVV.

This clone was observed a few times. The identical CDR3 is also encoded by other nucleotide sequences in the sample. The CDR3 DNA reads TGTGCCAGCAGTCCCCTCAATCAGCCCCAGCATTTT. It encodes CASSPLNQPQHF. The chain joins TRBV6-5 to TRBJ1-5; D call uncertain. Germline lookup yields CDR1 MNHEY and CDR2 SVGAGI. This CDR3 has 12 residues. The germline V and J ends were trimmed by 5 bases and 3 bases, with 5 bases remaining between them.

This chain connects TRBV5-1 to TRBJ2-7, with a weak D call TRBD1 (7 bases). Germline CDR1 SGHRS, CDR2 YFSETQ. Trimming left V 0 bases short and J 4 bases short, with 11 bases between. This CDR3 has 14 amino acids. The CDR3 sequence is CASSLATGRYEQYF. The CDR3 coding sequence is TGCGCCAGCAGCTTGGCGACAGGGAGGTACGAGCAGTACTTC.

The V gene is TRBV7-2, the J gene TRBJ1-5; 10 bases map to TRBD1. Germline V gives CDR1 SGHTA, CDR2 FQGNSA. With 5 bases clipped from V and 6 bases from J, the junction kept 7 bases outside the gene matches. The CDR3 extends over 15 amino acids. The CDR3 DNA reads as TGTGCCAGCAGCCGAGGACAGGGGGATAGTCAGCCCCAGCATTTT. This sequence encodes CASSRGQGDSQPQHF.

CDR3 in amino acids: CASRALTAKETEAFF. The CDR3 nucleotides are TGTGCCAGCAGAGCCCTGACAGCGAAGGAAACTGAAGCTTTCTTT. This sequence joins TRBV6-1 and TRBJ1-1; D is possibly TRBD1 (5 bases). The germline gives CDR1 MNHNS, CDR2 SASEGT. The ends were cut back, 6 bases at V and 5 bases at J, with 19 bases in the middle. The CDR3 spans 15 residues.

V usage is TRBV25-1 and J usage is TRBJ2-7; TRBD2 might be the D (5 bases). The V gene's germline CDR1 is MGHDK and CDR2 SYGVNS. The germline V and J ends were trimmed by 5 bases and 1 base, with 9 bases remaining between them. The CDR3 extends over 13 amino acids. The CDR3 loop is CASSPAGSYEQYF. As DNA, the CDR3 is TGTGCCAGCAGTCCCGCGGGTTCCTACGAGCAGTACTTC.

On this clone itself: Relative to the germline gene, one junction end is altered; a read error may explain this. Other nucleotide sequences in the sample specify the same CDR3. The chain couples TRBV6-5 to TRBJ2-3; unclear D gene. The CDR3 has 13 amino acids. The germline V gene has CDR1 MNHEY and CDR2 SVGAGI. The CDR3 sequence is CASSYSSTDTQYF. The CDR3 coding sequence is TGTGCCAGCAGTTACTCTAGCACAGATACACAGTATTTT.

This clone showed up just once. This chain uses TRBV5-1 with TRBJ2-3; no firm D call. Deletions cut 2 bases from V and 0 bases from J, with 7 bases between. The CDR3 contains 14 residues. Germline lookup yields CDR1 SGHRS and CDR2 YFSETQ. As DNA, the CDR3 is TGCGCCAGCAGCTTAAGGGCTAGCACAGATACGCAGTATTTT. Protein: CASSLRASTDTQYF.

The gene calls are TRBV5-1 and TRBJ2-1; 8 bases line up with TRBD1. Per the germline V gene, CDR1 is SGHRS and CDR2 is YFSETQ. Germline trimming cut 4 bases from V and 5 bases from J; bases unmatched to any gene: 11. The CDR3 runs 16 residues. The CDR3 region has the DNA TGCGCCAGCAGCGCCGGGCTAGGACAGGGTAACAATGAGCAGTTCTTC. Its protein is CASSAGLGQGNNEQFF. Looking up the rest from reference TRBV5-1 and TRBJ2-1 gives the full variable domain: KAGVTQTPRYLIKTRGQQVTLSCSPISGHRSVSWYQQTPGQGLQFLFEYFSETQRNKGNFPGRFSGRQFSNSRSEMNVSTLELGDSALYLCASSAGLGQGNNEQFFGPGTRLTVL.

This chain connects TRBV11-3 to TRBJ2-5; TRBD2 agrees at 12 bases. This CDR3 region has 17 residues. J lost 4 bases, V lost 5 bases, and 11 bases had no gene match. Germline CDR1 and CDR2: SGHNT and YENEEA. The CDR3 protein is CASSPPGLAGGVETQYF. CDR3 nucleotide sequence: TGTGCCAGCAGCCCCCCGGGCCTAGCGGGGGGGGTAGAGACCCAGTACTTC.

The chain uses TRBV7-2 and TRBJ1-2; D is ambiguous. V was cut by 5 bases and J by 8 bases, with 12 bases left in between. The CDR3 runs to 12 residues. CDR1 and CDR2 (germline): SGHTA, FQGNSA. This chain's CDR3 is CASSPPEGGYTF. DNA of the CDR3: TGTGCCAGCAGCCCCCCCGAGGGCGGCTACACCTTC.

In DNA, the CDR3 is TGTGCCAGCAGCCTACCAACAGGGCCGAGGGGTGCCACCTTC. This codes for CASSLPTGPRGATF. The V call is TRBV11-2, the J call TRBJ1-2, with a weak D call TRBD1 (6 bases). Germline CDR1 reads SGHAT; CDR2 reads FQNNGV. V was cut by 5 bases and J by 13 bases, with 23 bases left in between. The CDR3 length is 14 residues. The full variable domain, completed using reference TRBV11-2 and TRBJ1-2, is EAGVAQSPRYKIIEKRQSVAFWCNPISGHATLYWYQQILGQGPKLLIQFQNNGVVDDSQLPKDRFSAERLKGVDSTLKIQPAKLEDSAVYLCASSLPTGPRGATFGSGTRLTVV.

The sample holds one count of this clone. The genes are TRBV2 and TRBJ1-1; perhaps TRBD1 as D (5 bases). V gave up 9 bases and J gave up 4 bases, with 15 bases separating them. Germline loops: CDR1 SNHLY, CDR2 FYNNEI. This CDR3 spans 13 amino acids. CDR3 DNA: TGTGCCAGTCGCTGGGGGTTCGCCACTGAAGCTTTCTTT. Translated: CASRWGFATEAFF.

The chain is built from TRBV2 and TRBJ1-5; 8 bases fit TRBD1. This CDR3 is 16 amino acids long. Trimming at V came to 5 bases and at J to 1 base, leaving 7 bases not matched to a gene. Germline loops: CDR1 SNHLY, CDR2 FYNNEI. CDR3 residues: CASSFGQGKSNQPQHF. CDR3 DNA: TGTGCCAGCAGTTTTGGACAGGGTAAAAGCAATCAGCCCCAGCATTTT.

Only a few counts were recorded for this clone. The rearrangement joins TRBV18 to TRBJ1-1, with D possibly being TRBD1 (6 bases). The germline gives CDR1 KGHSH, CDR2 LQKENI. This CDR3 comprises 14 residues. The ends were cut back, 2 bases at V and 7 bases at J, with 14 bases in the middle. CDR3 loop: CASSPRGGEGEAFF. CDR3 nucleotide sequence: TGTGCCAGCTCACCAAGGGGGGGCGAGGGTGAAGCTTTCTTT. The full variable domain, completed using reference TRBV18 and TRBJ1-1, is NAGVMQNPRHLVRRRGQEARLRCSPMKGHSHVYWYRQLPEEGLKFMVYLQKENIIDESGMPKERFSAEFPKEGPSILRIQQVVRGDSAAYFCASSPRGGEGEAFFGQGTRLTVV.